The 32 T cell receptor beta chains below come from one sample, sequenced in a study of beta chain features in type 1 diabetes. The study's findings and limits: All four CD4+ subsets of Type 1 diabetes patients contained TCRB CDR3s that were moderately but significantly shorter.

No antigen has been assigned to these receptors. Every bit of the isolated RNA underwent reverse transcription, so sequencing read expressed TCRB transcripts. The table came from immunoSEQ multiplex PCR; TCRdb's copy has only in-frame clones and leaves some out. Here the sample spans under 350,000 clones, over 11% being singletons. Sequenced sample: naive CD4+ T cells from blood. These receptors were obtained from a man between 25 and 39 years old with type 1 diabetes.

This clone showed up just a few times. The chain links TRBV11-1 to TRBJ2-1, with 8 bases aligning to TRBD2. CDR3 size: 15 residues. CDR1 and CDR2 from the germline V gene are SGHAT and FQDESV (reference sequence). Unmatched junction bases numbered 6, after V lost 3 bases and J lost 5 bases. In DNA, the CDR3 is TGTGCCAGCAGCTTGGAACTAGCGGTGAACAATGAGCAGTTCTTC. This sequence encodes CASSLELAVNNEQFF.

This clone was picked up a small number of times. The chain joins TRBV10-3 to TRBJ1-5, with TRBD1 matching 9 bases. With V trimmed by 0 bases and J by 6 bases, 9 bases remained unmatched. The CDR3 loop spans 17 amino acids. The V gene's germline CDR1 is ENHRY and CDR2 SYGVKD. CDR3 sequence reads: CAISESKQGAAAQPQHF. CDR3 DNA sequence: TGTGCCATCAGTGAGTCGAAACAGGGGGCCGCGGCTCAGCCCCAGCATTTT.

The chain links TRBV14 to TRBJ2-1; D is perhaps TRBD2 (6 bases). V was pared by 0 bases and J by 6 bases, with 15 bases between. Germline CDR1 reads SGHDN; CDR2 reads FVKESK. The CDR3 length is 16 residues. CDR3 sequence (DNA): TGTGCCAGCAGCCAAGATCGGTGGGAGGCACGCAATGAGCAGTTCTTC. This translates into CASSQDRWEARNEQFF.

V gene TRBV4-2 combines with J gene TRBJ2-7, with 7 bases lining up with TRBD2. V gave up 2 bases and J gave up 1 base; unmatched junction bases: 5. The length of the CDR3 is 15 residues. Germline lookup yields CDR1 LGHNA and CDR2 YNFKEQ. The CDR3 region is CASSQSGEGSYEQYF. The CDR3 DNA sequence: TGTGCCAGCAGCCAATCGGGGGAGGGATCCTACGAGCAGTACTTC.

The CDR3 coding sequence is TGCGCCAGCAGCGAGACTAGCGGGAGGAACGAGCAGTTCTTC. It codes for CASSETSGRNEQFF. V and J are TRBV5-1 and TRBJ2-1; TRBD2 aligns across 13 bases. This CDR3 comprises 14 residues. V lost 4 bases, J lost 10 bases, and 5 bases stayed unmatched. Germline V gene sequence: CDR1 SGHRS, CDR2 YFSETQ.

V usage is TRBV28 and J usage is TRBJ2-3; D is perhaps TRBD2 (5 bases). Germline V CDR1 and CDR2: MDHEN, SYDVKM. The CDR3 covers 15 residues. The V end was cut by 2 bases, the J end by 2 bases, with 11 bases between. The CDR3 protein is CASSLASGPTDTQYF. As DNA, the CDR3 is TGTGCCAGCAGTTTAGCCAGCGGCCCCACAGATACGCAGTATTTT.

This clone occurred a few times. This sample includes further DNA sequences coding for the same CDR3. The chain recombines TRBV19 with TRBJ1-5; tentatively, D is TRBD1 (6 bases). Trimming pared 3 bases from V and 5 bases from J, leaving 11 bases between. The V gene's germline CDR1 is LNHDA and CDR2 SQIVND (reference sequence). This CDR3 comprises 14 residues. CDR3 amino acids: CASSITGGDQPQHF. The DNA for the CDR3 is TGTGCCAGTAGTATTACTGGGGGCGATCAGCCCCAGCATTTT.

This clone was seen more than once but under ten times. This chain uses TRBV7-8 with TRBJ2-4; 7 bases map to TRBD1. CDR1 SGHVS and CDR2 FQNEAQ come from the germline V gene. Losses at the gene ends were 3 bases for V and 8 bases for J; bases not matched to a gene: 10. The CDR3 length is 15 residues. As DNA, the CDR3 is TGTGCCAGCAGCTTGTACAGGGGAATAATATACATTCAGTACTTC. Its protein product is CASSLYRGIIYIQYF. The entire variable domain, with the rest obtained from reference TRBV7-8 and TRBJ2-4, is as follows: GAGVSQSPRYKVAKRGQDVALRCDPISGHVSLFWYQQALGQGPEFLTYFQNEAQLDKSGLPSDRFFAERPEGSVSTLKIQRTQQEDSAVYLCASSLYRGIIYIQYFGAGTRLSVL.

This clone was seen a handful of times. As DNA, the CDR3 is TGTGCCACCAGCACCTTCGAGGCCCTCCCCACCTACGAGCAGTACTTC. Protein product: CATSTFEALPTYEQYF. The chain employs TRBV15 and TRBJ2-7; unclear D gene. There are 16 residues in the CDR3. The germline V gene encodes CDR1 LNHNV and CDR2 YYDKDF (reference sequence). Trimming left V 4 bases short and J 2 bases short, with 18 bases between.

The V and J genes are TRBV7-6 and TRBJ1-5; D not resolved. Germline assignment: CDR1 SGHVS and CDR2 FNYEAQ. There are 19 residues in the CDR3. Trimming pared 0 bases from V and 0 bases from J, leaving 18 bases between. The CDR3 DNA sequence: TGTGCCAGCAGCTTAGCGCTCGGACTCCGGTCGAATAGCAATCAGCCCCAGCATTTT. Translation: CASSLALGLRSNSNQPQHF.

The rearrangement links TRBV5-6 to TRBJ2-3; D ambiguous. CDR1 and CDR2 (germline): SGHDT, YYEEEE. The CDR3 sequence is 11 residues long. V lost 5 bases and J 5 bases, leaving 6 bases between the germline ends. CDR3 in amino acids: CASRSGDTQYF. The CDR3 DNA reads TGTGCCAGCAGGTCGGGAGATACGCAGTATTTT.

The rearrangement links TRBV2 to TRBJ2-1, with a tentative D call TRBD2 (6 bases). Germline CDR1 and CDR2: SNHLY and FYNNEI. The CDR3 extends over 15 amino acids. Trimming cost V 5 bases and J 6 bases, with 17 bases left between them. CDR3 in amino acids: CASSSQQTSINEQFF. The CDR3 bases are TGTGCCAGCAGTTCGCAGCAGACTAGTATCAATGAGCAGTTCTTC.

This clone was detected a few times. The same CDR3 can be traced to other DNA sequences in this sample. V usage is TRBV7-3 and J usage is TRBJ2-1; no clear D. V was clipped by 0 bases and J by 0 bases, with 6 bases between them. The germline V gene encodes CDR1 SGHTA and CDR2 FQGTGA. The CDR3 consists of 15 residues. CDR3 DNA sequence: TGTGCCAGCAGCTTAACAGGAGACTCCTACAATGAGCAGTTCTTC. It is translated as CASSLTGDSYNEQFF.

The chain is built from TRBV10-3 and TRBJ2-3, with 8 bases that match TRBD2. V trimming: 0 bases; J trimming: 4 bases; junction bases outside the gene matches: 6. This CDR3 spans 16 amino acids. Germline values: CDR1 ENHRY, CDR2 SYGVKD. This CDR3 is CAISESLSGGPDTQYF. The DNA of the CDR3 is TGTGCCATCAGTGAGTCCTTGTCGGGAGGGCCAGATACGCAGTATTTT.

The chain combines TRBV4-3 with TRBJ1-1; D might be TRBD1 (6 bases). This CDR3 is built from 14 residues. Germline CDR1 LGHNA, CDR2 YSLEER. V lost 4 bases and J 7 bases, leaving 16 bases between the germline ends. The CDR3 loop is CASSRTQQGLEAFF. The DNA for the CDR3 is TGCGCCAGCAGCCGTACTCAACAGGGCCTTGAAGCTTTCTTT.

The genes are TRBV5-1 and TRBJ2-5; 8 positions agree with TRBD2. The CDR3 is 17 amino acids. CDR1 and CDR2 from the germline V gene are SGHRS and YFSETQ. V shed 7 bases, J shed 5 bases, and the junction held 19 bases outside the gene matches. The CDR3 DNA sequence: TGCGCCAGCGCCCCTTTGGCTAGCGGGCTCCATGAGGAGACCCAGTACTTC. Translated, it gives CASAPLASGLHEETQYF.

The rearrangement links TRBV14 to TRBJ2-7; D is ambiguous. There are 13 residues in the CDR3. V dropped 1 base and J dropped 3 bases, with 7 bases sitting between them. The germline V gene encodes CDR1 SGHDN and CDR2 FVKESK. CDR3 sequence (DNA): TGTGCCAGCAGCCAAGCCAGTGGCTACGAGCAGTACTTC. This codes for CASSQASGYEQYF.

The table lists this clone with a few counts. V and J are TRBV25-1 and TRBJ1-1; possibly TRBD1 for D (5 bases). V lost 9 bases and J lost 1, with 9 bases in between. In germline, CDR1 is MGHDK, CDR2 SYGVNS. This CDR3 comprises 12 residues. Here the CDR3 DNA reads TGTGCCAGGGGAGGACAGAACACTGAAGCTTTCTTT. This encodes CARGGQNTEAFF.

This clone appeared a few times. CDR3 sequence: CASSLRAGDVYEQYF. The CDR3 DNA sequence: TGCGCCAGCAGCTTGCGGGCAGGGGATGTCTACGAGCAGTACTTC. The chain carries TRBV5-1 and TRBJ2-7; D is perhaps TRBD1 (6 bases). Trimming pared 1 base from V and 3 bases from J, leaving 14 bases between. CDR3 length: 15 amino acids. In germline, CDR1 is SGHRS, CDR2 YFSETQ. Variable domain in full (rest from reference TRBV5-1 and TRBJ2-7): KAGVTQTPRYLIKTRGQQVTLSCSPISGHRSVSWYQQTPGQGLQFLFEYFSETQRNKGNFPGRFSGRQFSNSRSEMNVSTLELGDSALYLCASSLRAGDVYEQYFGPGTRLTVT.

The chain carries TRBV7-6 and TRBJ2-3; 10 bases map to TRBD2. V lost 5 bases and J lost 5; bases outside the gene matches: 16. The CDR3 has 18 residues. The V gene's germline CDR1 is SGHVS and CDR2 FNYEAQ. CDR3 loop: CASSLGWASGSVVDTQYF. Here the CDR3 DNA reads TGTGCCAGCAGCCTAGGCTGGGCTAGCGGGAGTGTGGTAGATACGCAGTATTTT.

The rearrangement links TRBV5-4 to TRBJ1-1; 8 bases agree with TRBD1. This CDR3 has 15 amino acids. V shed 3 bases, J shed 1 base, and the junction held 5 bases outside the gene matches. CDR1 and CDR2 (germline): SGHNT, YYREEE (reference sequence). The CDR3, as DNA: TGTGCCAGCAGCTCCCGGACAGGGAGGAACACTGAAGCTTTCTTT. This codes for CASSSRTGRNTEAFF. The whole variable domain, remainder taken from reference TRBV5-4 and TRBJ1-1, is ETGVTQSPTHLIKTRGQQVTLRCSSQSGHNTVSWYQQALGQGPQFIFQYYREEENGRGNFPPRFSGLQFPNYSSELNVNALELDDSALYLCASSSRTGRNTEAFFGQGTRLTVV.

The chain has TRBV7-2 and TRBJ2-7, with 8 bases lining up with TRBD2. This CDR3 spans 17 amino acids. After removal of 5 bases from V and 0 bases from J, the junction contained 12 bases not matched to a gene. The germline CDR1 and CDR2 sequences are SGHTA and FQGNSA. DNA for the CDR3: TGTGCCAGCAGCCAACGACTACTAGCGGCGAGCTCCTACGAGCAGTACTTC. It codes for CASSQRLLAASSYEQYF.

This clone has a handful of counts. This chain connects TRBV2 to TRBJ2-1; 11 bases agree with TRBD2. CDR1 is SNHLY, CDR2 FYNNEI, per germline. This CDR3 region has 17 residues. V shed 2 bases and J 6 bases; nucleotides not matched to a gene: 9. In DNA form, the CDR3 reads TGTGCCAGCAGTGAATCGTCCGGGACTAGCGGACTCAATGAGCAGTTCTTC. It encodes CASSESSGTSGLNEQFF.

This clone was detected a few times. V is TRBV10-3 and J is TRBJ2-3; 8 positions match TRBD1. Trimming at V came to 6 bases and at J to 1 base, leaving 6 bases not matched to a gene. Germline values: CDR1 ENHRY, CDR2 SYGVKD. This CDR3 contains 15 residues. CDR3 sequence: CAIRATGDGTDTQYF. CDR3 sequence (DNA): TGTGCCATCAGGGCGACAGGGGATGGCACAGATACGCAGTATTTT.

The table lists this clone with a few counts. The chain links TRBV5-1 to TRBJ2-5, with TRBD2 as a possible D gene (5 bases). Germline V lookup: CDR1 SGHRS, CDR2 YFSETQ. The CDR3 extends over 16 amino acids. Trimming took off 1 base at V and 5 bases at J, with 18 bases between the two ends. Here the CDR3 reads CASSLNPEGRGETQYF. The CDR3 nucleotides read TGCGCCAGCAGCTTGAATCCTGAAGGGAGAGGGGAGACCCAGTACTTC.

This chain joins TRBV25-1 and TRBJ2-6; D is unclear. Trimming pared 1 base from V and 0 bases from J, leaving 13 bases between. The CDR3 extends over 18 amino acids. Germline values: CDR1 MGHDK, CDR2 SYGVNS. The chain's CDR3 is CASSEFPGLSSGANVLTF. The CDR3 DNA reads as TGTGCCAGCAGTGAATTTCCAGGCCTTAGCTCTGGGGCCAACGTCCTGACTTTC.

This clone was seen a few times. The chain carries TRBV5-1 and TRBJ2-1; the match to TRBD1 covers 7 bases. CDR3 length: 13 residues. Germline CDR1 SGHRS, CDR2 YFSETQ. The junction had 4 bases not matched to a gene; V was cut back by 3 bases and J by 7 bases. CDR3: CASSYYRGNEQFF. The CDR3, as DNA: TGCGCCAGCAGCTATTACAGGGGAAATGAGCAGTTCTTC. Looking up the rest from reference TRBV5-1 and TRBJ2-1 gives the full variable domain: KAGVTQTPRYLIKTRGQQVTLSCSPISGHRSVSWYQQTPGQGLQFLFEYFSETQRNKGNFPGRFSGRQFSNSRSEMNVSTLELGDSALYLCASSYYRGNEQFFGPGTRLTVL.

CDR3 DNA: TGTGCCAGCAGCCGACGGGTTTCCTACGAGCAGTACTTC. It is translated as CASSRRVSYEQYF. The chain carries TRBV7-9 and TRBJ2-7; no reliable D call. Trimming shortened V by 5 bases and J by 1 base, and 9 bases separated the two germline ends. Germline V lookup: CDR1 SEHNR, CDR2 FQNEAQ (reference sequence). CDR3 length: 13 residues.

The chain is built from TRBV28 and TRBJ2-1; the D gene is possibly TRBD2 (5 bases). Trimming removed 5 bases at V and 8 bases at J, with 10 bases between. Germline CDR1 and CDR2: MDHEN and SYDVKM. The CDR3 extends over 12 amino acids. CDR3 residues: CASSPPGYEQFF. Written as DNA, the CDR3 is TGTGCCAGCAGTCCTCCGGGGTATGAGCAGTTCTTC.

This clone has a handful of counts. The chain recombines TRBV5-1 with TRBJ2-1, with D maybe TRBD2 (6 bases). The CDR3 totals 16 residues. Trimming pared 4 bases from V and 5 bases from J, leaving 19 bases between. Per germline, CDR1 SGHRS and CDR2 YFSETQ. CDR3: CASSPKAGTSNNEQFF. In DNA, the CDR3 is TGCGCCAGCAGCCCTAAAGCCGGGACTTCCAACAATGAGCAGTTCTTC.

This clone was seen a few times. The chain links TRBV9 to TRBJ2-3, with 8 bases fitting TRBD1. Looked up from germline, CDR1 is SGDLS and CDR2 is YYNGEE. The CDR3 spans 15 residues. With 0 bases clipped from V and 4 bases from J, the junction kept 4 bases outside the gene matches. The CDR3 DNA sequence: TGTGCCAGCAGCGTAGCCCTGACAGGGGCAGATACGCAGTATTTT. Translated: CASSVALTGADTQYF.

J is TRBJ2-3 and V is TRBV7-3, with 7 bases matching TRBD1. With V trimmed by 0 bases and J by 6 bases, 3 bases remained unmatched. The CDR3 length is 14 residues. Germline assignment: CDR1 SGHTA and CDR2 FQGTGA. Written as DNA, the CDR3 is TGTGCCAGCAGCTTAACCACAGGGGCGGATACGCAGTATTTT. It encodes CASSLTTGADTQYF.